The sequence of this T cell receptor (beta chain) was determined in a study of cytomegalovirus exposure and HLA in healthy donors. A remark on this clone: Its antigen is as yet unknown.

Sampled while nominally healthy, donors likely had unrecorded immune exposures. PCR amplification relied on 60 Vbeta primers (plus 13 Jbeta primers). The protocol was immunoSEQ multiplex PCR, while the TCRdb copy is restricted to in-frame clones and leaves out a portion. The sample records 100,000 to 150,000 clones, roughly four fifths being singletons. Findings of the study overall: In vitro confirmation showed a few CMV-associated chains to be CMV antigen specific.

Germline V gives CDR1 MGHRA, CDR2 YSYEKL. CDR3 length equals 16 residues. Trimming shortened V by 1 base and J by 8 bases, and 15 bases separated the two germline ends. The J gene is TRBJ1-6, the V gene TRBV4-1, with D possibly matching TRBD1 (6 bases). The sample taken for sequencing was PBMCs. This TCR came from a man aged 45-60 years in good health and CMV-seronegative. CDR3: CASSQVGRDKYSPLHF. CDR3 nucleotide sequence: TGCGCCAGCAGCCAAGTCGGTAGGGACAAATATTCACCCCTCCACTTT.